This T cell receptor (beta chain) was sequenced for a study of T-cell reconstitution after alpha-beta-depleted transplantation in children. V was trimmed by 6 bases and J by 7 bases, leaving 15 bases between them. This CDR3 is built from 13 residues. Unique molecular identifiers featured in how the TCRbeta library was prepared. TCRdb redid the calling of the PCR reads with MiXCR, one entry per CDR3 protein. The sample lists about 370,000 distinct CDR3 sequences, roughly 22% occurring once. Here the sequenced sample was PBMCs from the stem cell graft donor, taken from the stem cell graft. The sequence came from a human donor who donated a stem cell graft to a child with acute myeloid leukemia. This rearrangement joins TRBV12-3 or TRBV12-4 to TRBJ2-5; no reliable D call. CDR3 in amino acids: CASSSTVSGTQYF. DNA for the CDR3: TGTGCCAGCAGCTCGACCGTGTCGGGGACCCAGTACTTC.